One and the same sample provided the 21 T cell receptor beta chains below, sequenced in a study of radiotherapy plus CTLA-4 blockade in lung cancer. Generated by immunoSEQ multiplex PCR, the TCRdb table keeps only in-frame clones and is missing some. The data show tens of thousands of clones, approximately 79% seen once. Sequenced here: peripheral blood, sampled from a patient treated with radiotherapy plus ipilimumab. Receptors originate from a human donor with non-small cell lung cancer who had a complete response to radiotherapy plus ipilimumab.

CDR3 in DNA: TGTGCCATCTCCCAAGGGGGGAGTTTAACCTACGAGCAGTACTTC. Its protein product is CAISQGGSLTYEQYF. This chain joins TRBV10-3 and TRBJ2-7, with D perhaps TRBD1 or TRBD2 (6 bases each). V dropped 8 bases and J dropped 2 bases, with 19 bases sitting between them. This CDR3 has 15 residues. Looked up from germline, CDR1 is ENHRY and CDR2 is SYGVKD.

The CDR3 nucleotides read TGTGCCAGTAGTAACCACGGTCGGAGGGGCTATGGCTACACCTTC. Translation: CASSNHGRRGYGYTF. The V and J genes are TRBV19 and TRBJ1-2; D is possibly TRBD1 (5 bases). There are 15 residues in the CDR3. Germline assignment: CDR1 LNHDA and CDR2 SQIVND (reference sequence). V was clipped by 4 bases and J by 4 bases, with 16 bases between them.

This clone was recorded a few times. The rearrangement joins TRBV6-6 to TRBJ1-4, with a tentative D call TRBD1 (6 bases). Trimming pared 4 bases from V and 8 bases from J, leaving 17 bases between. CDR1 and CDR2 (germline): MNHNY, SVGAGI (reference sequence). The CDR3 is 15 amino acids. This CDR3 reads CASSSQGGLREKLFF. CDR3 DNA sequence: TGTGCCAGCAGTTCGCAAGGGGGACTACGGGAAAAACTGTTTTTT.

The V call is TRBV19, the J call TRBJ2-1; 8 nucleotides agree with TRBD1. Trimming at V came to 6 bases and at J to 2 bases, leaving 12 bases not matched to a gene. The CDR3 extends over 17 amino acids. In germline, CDR1 is LNHDA, CDR2 SQIVND (reference sequence). CDR3 sequence: CASRSTGDRYPYNEQFF. As DNA, the CDR3 is TGTGCCAGTAGATCGACCGGGGACAGGTACCCCTACAATGAGCAGTTCTTC.

The CDR3 DNA reads as TGTGCCAGCAACCACGGGGTTATTGAGACCCAGTACTTC. As protein: CASNHGVIETQYF. The chain couples TRBV5-6 to TRBJ2-5; possible D gene TRBD2, 5 bases. This CDR3 is built from 13 residues. Germline CDR1 SGHDT, CDR2 YYEEEE. The V end lost 6 bases, the J end lost 5 bases, and 14 bases lay between the germline ends.

This sequence joins TRBV7-8 and TRBJ1-2; maybe TRBD1 (5 bases). This CDR3 has 13 residues. Germline V gene sequence: CDR1 SGHVS, CDR2 FQNEAQ. Trimming removed 5 bases from V and 8 bases from J, with 15 bases in between. CDR3 nucleotide sequence: TGTGCCAGCAGCAGGGACGGAGCCATAGGCTACACCTTC. Translated, it gives CASSRDGAIGYTF.

V gene TRBV6-6 combines with J gene TRBJ1-2; TRBD1 is a possible D gene (6 bases). Germline V gene sequence: CDR1 MNHNY, CDR2 SVGAGI (reference sequence). Between the trimmed V and J ends, which lost 7 bases and 8 bases, there was a span of 17 bases. The CDR3 is 13 amino acids. The CDR3 protein is CASMGTRGWGYTF. The CDR3 DNA follows: TGTGCCAGCATGGGGACCAGGGGCTGGGGCTACACCTTC.

This rearrangement joins TRBV7-2 to TRBJ2-3; D is ambiguous. V lost 5 bases and J 0 bases, leaving 9 bases between the germline ends. This CDR3 has 14 residues. CDR1 is SGHTA and CDR2 is FQGNSA in the germline V gene. The CDR3 nucleotides read TGTGCCAGCAGCCCAACTCATAGCACAGATACGCAGTATTTT. Translating gives CASSPTHSTDTQYF.

This clone was observed a handful of times. CDR3 sequence reads: CASSYRETYNSPLHF. The CDR3 DNA reads as TGCGCCAGCAGCTACCGGGAGACCTATAATTCACCCCTCCACTTT. The chain links TRBV5-1 to TRBJ1-6; no clear D. Trimming removed 3 bases at V and 2 bases at J, with 9 bases between. CDR3 length equals 15 residues. CDR1 and CDR2 from the germline V gene are SGHRS and YFSETQ.

This chain joins TRBV5-4 and TRBJ1-1, with 8 nucleotides matching TRBD1. V lost 1 base to trimming and J lost 4 bases; unmatched junction nucleotides: 9. Germline V gene lookup returns CDR1 SGHNT and CDR2 YYREEE (reference sequence). The length of the CDR3 is 16 residues. The DNA of the CDR3 is TGTGCCAGCAGCTTGCCTCCACAGGGGGTGAGCACTGAAGCTTTCTTT. Translated, it gives CASSLPPQGVSTEAFF.

The chain is built from TRBV29-1 and TRBJ2-2; a weak D match, TRBD1 (5 bases). CDR3 length equals 13 residues. Per the germline V gene, CDR1 is SQVTM and CDR2 is ANQGSEA. V was trimmed by 3 bases and J by 3 bases, leaving 8 bases between them. For the CDR3, the DNA is TGCAGCGTTGACGCAGGGTACACCGGGGAGCTGTTTTTT. Its translation is CSVDAGYTGELFF.

This chain connects TRBV27 to TRBJ2-2; unclear D gene. Trimming removed 4 bases from V and 4 bases from J, with 7 bases in between. Germline CDR1 is MNHEY and CDR2 is SMNVEV (reference sequence). The CDR3 sequence is 13 residues long. CDR3 DNA sequence: TGTGCCAGCAGTTCACAAGCCACCGGGGAGCTGTTTTTT. Its protein product is CASSSQATGELFF.

J is TRBJ1-2 and V is TRBV4-3; TRBD1 matches 9 bases. V lost 4 bases and J lost 8; bases outside the gene matches: 8. CDR1 and CDR2 (germline): LGHNA, YSLEER. This CDR3 contains 14 residues. CDR3 in DNA: TGCGCCAGCAGCCCGGGACAGGGACTACAAGGCTACACCTTC. The encoded protein is CASSPGQGLQGYTF.

This clone is labeled large. V usage is TRBV5-1 and J usage is TRBJ2-1; 7 bases map to TRBD1. This CDR3 is built from 12 residues. Trimming removed 6 bases from V and 6 bases from J; junction bases left unmatched: 3. Germline lookup yields CDR1 SGHRS and CDR2 YFSETQ. The CDR3 nucleotides read TGCGCCAGCACCTGGGACAGCAATGAGCAGTTCTTC. Translating it yields CASTWDSNEQFF.

This sequence joins TRBV10-1 and TRBJ2-1; D is unclear. The germline gives CDR1 WNHNN, CDR2 SYGVQD (reference sequence). CDR3 length: 14 residues. V was pared by 2 bases and J by 6 bases, with 11 bases between. The CDR3 coding sequence is TGCGCCAGCAGTGAGAAGCGAGTAGGCAATGAGCAGTTCTTC. Translated, it gives CASSEKRVGNEQFF.

The rearrangement links TRBV6-5 to TRBJ1-1; D is uncertain. The germline V and J ends were trimmed by 2 bases and 1 base, with 5 bases remaining between them. CDR1 is MNHEY, CDR2 SVGAGI, per germline. This CDR3 is 13 amino acids long. This CDR3 is CASSYEANTEAFF. The CDR3, as DNA: TGTGCCAGCAGTTACGAAGCGAACACTGAAGCTTTCTTT.

This clone was seen only a few times. V gene TRBV10-1 combines with J gene TRBJ1-2; no reliable D call. The CDR3 is 13 residues long. The germline V and J ends were trimmed by 3 bases and 2 bases, with 7 bases remaining between them. Germline loops: CDR1 WNHNN, CDR2 SYGVQD (reference sequence). CDR3 in DNA: TGCGCCAGCAGTGATGGAAAAAACTATGGCTACACCTTC. Amino acid sequence: CASSDGKNYGYTF.

V is TRBV18 and J is TRBJ1-2; possibly TRBD1 for D (5 bases). The V end lost 5 bases, the J end lost 8 bases, and 18 bases lay between the germline ends. The CDR3 consists of 14 residues. CDR1 is KGHSH, CDR2 LQKENI, per germline. The CDR3 region is CASSEGLRKGGYTF. The CDR3 DNA is TGTGCCAGCTCAGAGGGACTCAGAAAGGGGGGCTACACCTTC.

This chain joins TRBV7-9 and TRBJ2-1; 11 positions agree with TRBD2. The V and J ends lost 4 bases and 0 bases, in that order; junction bases with no gene match: 8. Germline V gene lookup returns CDR1 SEHNR and CDR2 FQNEAQ (reference sequence). The CDR3 is made up of 18 amino acids. CDR3 coding DNA: TGTGCCAGCAGCTCGGGACTAGCGGTGGCAAGCTCCTACAATGAGCAGTTCTTC. Encoded protein: CASSSGLAVASSYNEQFF.

The genes are TRBV9 and TRBJ1-1; TRBD1 agrees at 11 bases. The CDR3 sequence is 14 residues long. Germline CDR1 and CDR2: SGDLS and YYNGEE. Trimming cost V 4 bases and J 4 bases; bases outside gene matches: 3. The CDR3 DNA sequence: TGTGCCAGCAGCCGGGACAGGGGGATCACTGAAGCTTTCTTT. Translated: CASSRDRGITEAFF. The whole variable domain, remainder taken from reference TRBV9 and TRBJ1-1, is DSGVTQTPKHLITATGQRVTLRCSPRSGDLSVYWYQQSLDQGLQFLIQYYNGEERAKGNILERFSAQQFPDLHSELNLSSLELGDSALYFCASSRDRGITEAFFGQGTRLTVV.

The gene calls are TRBV18 and TRBJ1-2; D perhaps matches TRBD1 (6 bases). CDR1 is KGHSH, CDR2 LQKENI, per germline. Trimming stripped 4 bases from V and 4 bases from J, with 16 bases between. The CDR3 runs to 15 residues. The CDR3 region has the DNA TGTGCCAGCTCACTTTCCAGGGACACAACCTATGGCTACACCTTC. Protein: CASSLSRDTTYGYTF.